A selection of T cell receptor beta chains follows, all from one sample in a study of molecular identifiers for immune sequencing clone quantification. TCRdb ran MiXCR on the PCR reads and lists one entry per CDR3 protein. The sample lists 460,000 or so distinct CDR3 sequences; around 21% were seen once. The specimen was naive CD8+ T cells from blood, with Jurkat cell RNA spiked in. These receptors came from a human donor in good health. Some libraries in this study had Jurkat cell RNA spiked in. Both conserved end residues are part of each CDR3. Fields, in order: CDR3 length, clone size, V gene, J gene, D gene, CDR3 DNA, CDR3 protein. D genes are given only for firm matches. Clone size is not always given. Where it is, it says once, few, many or a class for expanded clones.

15	few	TRBV12-3/TRBV12-4	TRBJ1-5	-	TGTGCCAGCAGCCCCCCGGGACCTGACAATCAGCCCCAGCATTTT	CASSPPGPDNQPQHF
15	-	TRBV25-1	TRBJ1-5	TRBD1	TGTGCCAGCAGTGAAGGGACAGGGGGCACAGATACGCAGCATTTT	CASSEGTGGTDTQHF
14	many	TRBV29-1	TRBJ1-2	-	TGCAGCGTTGAAACGCCGGCGTCTTACTATGGCTACACCTTC	CSVETPASYYGYTF
14	-	TRBV28	TRBJ2-7	-	TGTGCCAGCAGTAAACCGGGCTATTCCTACGAGCAGTACTTC	CASSKPGYSYEQYF
16	-	TRBV12-3/TRBV12-4	TRBJ1-1	TRBD1	TGTGCCAGCATTACCGGGACAGGTGACCTGAACACTGGAGCTTTCTTT	CASITGTGDLNTGAFF
13	many	TRBV13	TRBJ2-5	-	TGTGCCAGCAGCTCCGTTGGGGAAGAGACCCAGTACTTC	CASSSVGEETQYF
15	-	TRBV28	TRBJ1-6	TRBD1	TGTGCCAGCAGTTTGGGGGGGACAGGGTGGACACCCCTCCACTTT	CASSLGGTGWTPLHF
14	few	TRBV10-3	TRBJ2-1	TRBD2	TGTGCCATCAGTGCCCCACAGACTAGCCCTGAGCAGTTCTTC	CAISAPQTSPEQFF
18	-	TRBV3-1	TRBJ2-2	TRBD2	TGTGCCAGCAGCCAAGAATATGGGCTAGCGGGGGAGGCCGGGGAGCTGTTTTTT	CASSQEYGLAGEAGELFF
21	-	TRBV5-1	TRBJ2-1	TRBD2	TGCGCCAGCAGCTTGGAATTCCTTAGCGGGGGAATAGTTGGGTCCTACAATGAGCAGTTCTTC	CASSLEFLSGGIVGSYNEQFF
12	-	TRBV7-9	TRBJ2-7	-	TGTGCCGGCAGCGCGACAGACTACGAGCAGTACTTC	CAGSATDYEQYF
12	-	TRBV5-4	TRBJ1-1	TRBD1	TGTGCCAGCAGCTTGGACAGGGGCGAAGCTTTCTTT	CASSLDRGEAFF
16	few	TRBV6-2/TRBV6-3	TRBJ2-7	-	TGTGCCAGCAGTGACGCCGACGGCCGAGATTCTTACGAGCAGTACTTC	CASSDADGRDSYEQYF
15	-	TRBV28	TRBJ1-5	-	TGTGCCAGCAGTGTACACAGGGCGGCAGGTCAGCCCCAGCATTTT	CASSVHRAAGQPQHF
15	many	TRBV2	TRBJ2-3	-	TGTGCCAGCAGTGATAGTAGCGCAGGGACACATACGCAGTATTTT	CASSDSSAGTHTQYF
17	many	TRBV6-2/TRBV6-3	TRBJ1-5	-	TGTGCCAGCAGTGATATCCCCGGTCGTACGGGCAATCAGCCCCAGCATTTT	CASSDIPGRTGNQPQHF
12	-	TRBV28	TRBJ1-1	-	TGTGCCAGCAGTTTATCAGGGGTTGAAGCTTTCTTT	CASSLSGVEAFF
12	few	TRBV20-1	TRBJ1-1	-	TGCAGTGCTAGGGACATCCCCACTGAAGCTTTCTTT	CSARDIPTEAFF
14	many	TRBV27	TRBJ1-1	-	TGCGCCAGCAGCGTACGTGGTTCGAACACTGAAGCTTTCTTT	CASSVRGSNTEAFF
15	-	TRBV7-2	TRBJ1-3	-	TGTGCCAGCAGCTTAGGTTCGGCTTCTGGAAACACCATATATTTT	CASSLGSASGNTIYF
13	many	TRBV20-1	TRBJ2-7	-	TGCAGTGCTACCGCAGGAGCTACCTACGAGCAGTACTTC	CSATAGATYEQYF
13	-	TRBV30	TRBJ2-7	TRBD2	TGTGCCTGGGAGTCTGCGGGAGCCCACGAGCAGTACTTC	CAWESAGAHEQYF
15	-	TRBV15	TRBJ1-1	-	TGTGCCACCAGCAGGTTTAAGGAGATGAACACTGAAGCTTTCTTT	CATSRFKEMNTEAFF
14	-	TRBV20-1	TRBJ2-7	-	TGCAGTGCTACGACAAGTAACAGGGTCTACGAGCAGTACTTC	CSATTSNRVYEQYF
13	few	TRBV13	TRBJ2-3	-	TGTGCCAGCAGCGAAGAGCGCACAGATACGCAGTATTTT	CASSEERTDTQYF
15	many	TRBV11-2	TRBJ2-3	TRBD2	TGTGCCAGCAGCTCGTCAGGGACTAGCGGCGATACGCAGTATTTT	CASSSSGTSGDTQYF
14	-	TRBV7-2	TRBJ1-1	-	TGTGCCAGCAGCCACCTGACACCGAGCACTGAAGATTTCTTT	CASSHLTPSTEDFF
15	many	TRBV7-3	TRBJ2-1	TRBD2	TGTGCCAGCAGCCCCGGACTAGCGGTTGTTCATGAGCAGTTCTTC	CASSPGLAVVHEQFF
17	-	TRBV10-3	TRBJ2-7	TRBD2	TGTGCCATCAGTGAACTTTTAGCGGGAGGGCCACTCTACGAGCAGTGCTTC	CAISELLAGGPLYEQCF
16	many	TRBV5-1	TRBJ2-3	-	TGCGCCAGCAGCCTGAGAGGGAAGTCCAGCACAGATACGCAGTATTTT	CASSLRGKSSTDTQYF
15	few	TRBV28	TRBJ1-1	TRBD1	TGTGCCAGCTATCCTAACGGACAGGGGGCGACTGAAGCTTTCTTT	CASYPNGQGATEAFF
14	many	TRBV4-3	TRBJ2-7	-	TGCGCCAGCAGCCAAGATACCGGATCCTACGAGCAGTACTTC	CASSQDTGSYEQYF
15	many	TRBV7-8	TRBJ1-1	-	TGTGCCAGCAGCTTAGGTAGGCCGGCGAACACTGAAGCTTTCTTT	CASSLGRPANTEAFF
17	-	TRBV6-2/TRBV6-3	TRBJ2-2	TRBD1	TGTGCCAGCAGTCATAACGCCGGGACAGGGTTCACCGGGGAGCTGTTTTTT	CASSHNAGTGFTGELFF
14	-	TRBV7-9	TRBJ2-7	-	TGTGCCAGCGGCCCTCCGGGCCCAGCCTACGAGCAGTACTTC	CASGPPGPAYEQYF
13	many	TRBV3-1	TRBJ2-5	-	TGTGCCAGCACAAAGGGCCCCCAAGAGACCCAGTACTTC	CASTKGPQETQYF